What follows is one T cell receptor (beta chain) and its context. The data were taken from a study of blood T cell repertoires in COVID-19. V was clipped by 2 bases and J by 0 bases, with 8 bases between them. The CDR3 consists of 16 residues. Germline V CDR1 and CDR2: SNHLY, FYNNEI. Sequencing used immunoSEQ multiplex PCR; TCRdb keeps in-frame clones, though not all of them. The sample includes approximately 350,000 clones, around 90% seen only once; the top ten take more than 1%. Material for sequencing was peripheral blood. The rearrangement joins TRBV2 to TRBJ1-6; no clear D gene. This TCR was recovered from a man aged 40-49 years with acute or convalescent COVID-19. CDR3 loop: CASSESGSSYNSPLHF. CDR3 bases: TGTGCCAGCAGTGAAAGTGGGAGCTCCTATAATTCACCCCTCCACTTT.